This TCR beta chain appears in the sequencing data of a study of CD8+CD57+ T cells in acquired aplastic anemia. Germline-derived CDR1 and CDR2 are SNHLY and FYNNEI. V dropped 7 bases and J dropped 2; count of bases not matched to a gene: 7. The length of the CDR3 is 15 residues. Genomic DNA, the template, was used for profiling of the TCR beta VDJ and CDR3. TCRdb called the reads again in MiXCR, with one record for every CDR3 protein. The top ten clones hold 15% to 20% of a sample with approximately 170,000 distinct CDR3 sequences, around 59% of them seen once. This rearrangement joins TRBV2 to TRBJ1-5; 8 bases agree with TRBD1. Sequenced material: sorted CD4+, CD8+, or CD8+CD57+ T cells (not recorded which) from PBMCs. The TCR was taken from a human donor in good health, serving as a control. The CDR3 DNA follows: TGTGCCAGCAAGCGAGGACAGGGCGGCAATCAGCCCCAGCATTTT. This sequence encodes CASKRGQGGNQPQHF. Full variable domain (remainder filled in from reference TRBV2 and TRBJ1-5): EPEVTQTPSHQVTQMGQEVILRCVPISNHLYFYWYRQILGQKVEFLVSFYNNEISEKSEIFDDQFSVERPDGSNFTLKIRSTKLEDSAMYFCASKRGQGGNQPQHFGDGTRLSIL.